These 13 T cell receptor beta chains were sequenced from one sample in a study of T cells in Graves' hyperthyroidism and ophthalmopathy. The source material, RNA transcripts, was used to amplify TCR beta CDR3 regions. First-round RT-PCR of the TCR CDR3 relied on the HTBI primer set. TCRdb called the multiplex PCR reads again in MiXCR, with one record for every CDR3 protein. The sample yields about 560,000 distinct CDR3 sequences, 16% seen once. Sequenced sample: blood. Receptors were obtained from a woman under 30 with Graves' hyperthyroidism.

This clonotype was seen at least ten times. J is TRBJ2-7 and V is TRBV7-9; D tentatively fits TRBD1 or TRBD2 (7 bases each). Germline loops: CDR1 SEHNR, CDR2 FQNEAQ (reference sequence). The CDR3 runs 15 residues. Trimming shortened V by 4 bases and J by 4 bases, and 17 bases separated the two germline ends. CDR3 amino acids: CASSSGGLRIYEQYF. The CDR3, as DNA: TGTGCCAGCAGCTCAGGGGGACTAAGGATTTACGAGCAGTACTTC.

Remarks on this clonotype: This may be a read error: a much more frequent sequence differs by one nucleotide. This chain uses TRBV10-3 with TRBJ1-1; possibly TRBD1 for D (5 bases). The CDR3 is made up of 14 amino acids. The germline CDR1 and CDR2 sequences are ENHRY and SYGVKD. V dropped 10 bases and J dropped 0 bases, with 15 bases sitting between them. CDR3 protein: CATTPTVMNTEAFF. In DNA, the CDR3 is TGTGCCACCACCCCGACAGTCATGAACACTGAAGCTTTCTTT.

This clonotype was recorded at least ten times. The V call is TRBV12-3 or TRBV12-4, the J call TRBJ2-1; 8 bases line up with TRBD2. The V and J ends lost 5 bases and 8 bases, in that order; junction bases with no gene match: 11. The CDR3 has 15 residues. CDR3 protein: CASSPVGTRGDEQFF. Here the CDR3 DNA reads TGTGCCAGCAGTCCGGTCGGGACTAGGGGTGATGAGCAGTTCTTC.

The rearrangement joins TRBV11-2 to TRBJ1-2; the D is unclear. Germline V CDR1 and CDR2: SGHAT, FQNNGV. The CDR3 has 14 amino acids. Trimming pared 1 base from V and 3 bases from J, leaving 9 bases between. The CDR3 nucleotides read TGTGCCAGCAGCTTAGTTCCGGGTTACTATGGCTACACCTTC. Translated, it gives CASSLVPGYYGYTF.

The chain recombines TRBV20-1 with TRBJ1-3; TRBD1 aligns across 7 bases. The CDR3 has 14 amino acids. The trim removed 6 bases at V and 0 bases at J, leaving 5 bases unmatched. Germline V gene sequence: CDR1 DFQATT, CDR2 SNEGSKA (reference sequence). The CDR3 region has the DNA TGCAGTGCACAGACAGGGTCCTCTGGAAACACCATATATTTT. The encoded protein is CSAQTGSSGNTIYF.

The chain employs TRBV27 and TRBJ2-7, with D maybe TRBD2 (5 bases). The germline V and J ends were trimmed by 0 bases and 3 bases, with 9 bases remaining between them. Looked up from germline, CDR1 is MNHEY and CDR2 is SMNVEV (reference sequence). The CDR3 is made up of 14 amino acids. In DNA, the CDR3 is TGTGCCAGCAGTTTATCCGGACTCGACTACGAGCAGTACTTC. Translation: CASSLSGLDYEQYF.

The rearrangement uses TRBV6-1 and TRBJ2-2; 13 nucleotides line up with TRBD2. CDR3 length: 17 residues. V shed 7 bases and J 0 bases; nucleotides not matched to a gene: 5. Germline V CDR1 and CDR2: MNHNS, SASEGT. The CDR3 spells CASIGLAGEPNTGELFF. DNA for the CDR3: TGTGCCAGCATAGGACTAGCGGGGGAGCCGAACACCGGGGAGCTGTTTTTT.

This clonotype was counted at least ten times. In DNA form, the CDR3 reads TGTGCCAGCAGTTTATTCGAAGATTCTGAAGCTTTCTTT. Translated, it gives CASSLFEDSEAFF. The chain recombines TRBV12-3 or TRBV12-4 with TRBJ1-1; no definite D call. The V and J ends lost 2 bases and 6 bases respectively, with 10 bases between them. The CDR3 has 13 residues.

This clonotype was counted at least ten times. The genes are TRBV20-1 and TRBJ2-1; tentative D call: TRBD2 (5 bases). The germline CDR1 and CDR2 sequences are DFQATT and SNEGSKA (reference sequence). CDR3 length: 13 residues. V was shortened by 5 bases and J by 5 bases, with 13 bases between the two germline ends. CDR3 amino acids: CSALRATNNEQFF. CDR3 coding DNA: TGCAGTGCTCTGAGGGCTACCAACAATGAGCAGTTCTTC.

CDR3: CASSLAGGAKNIQYF. DNA of the CDR3: TGTGCCAGCAGCTTGGCAGGGGGTGCCAAAAACATTCAGTACTTC. The V gene is TRBV5-5, the J gene TRBJ2-4; 7 bases line up with TRBD1. CDR3 length: 15 amino acids. V dropped 0 bases and J dropped 1; count of bases not matched to a gene: 1. Germline V lookup: CDR1 SGHKS, CDR2 YYEKEE (reference sequence).

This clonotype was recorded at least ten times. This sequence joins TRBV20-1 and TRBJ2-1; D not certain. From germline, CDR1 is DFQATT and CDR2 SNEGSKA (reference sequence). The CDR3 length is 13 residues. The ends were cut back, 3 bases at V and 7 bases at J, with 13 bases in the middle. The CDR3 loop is CSARGPVRNEQFF. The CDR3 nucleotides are TGCAGTGCTAGGGGCCCAGTCAGGAATGAGCAGTTCTTC.

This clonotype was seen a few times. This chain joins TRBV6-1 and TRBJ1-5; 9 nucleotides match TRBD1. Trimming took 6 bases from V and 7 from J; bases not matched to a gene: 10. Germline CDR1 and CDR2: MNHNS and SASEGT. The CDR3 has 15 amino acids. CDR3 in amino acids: CASSPGQGLGQPQHF. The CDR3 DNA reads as TGTGCCAGCAGCCCGGGACAGGGCCTAGGGCAGCCCCAGCATTTT.

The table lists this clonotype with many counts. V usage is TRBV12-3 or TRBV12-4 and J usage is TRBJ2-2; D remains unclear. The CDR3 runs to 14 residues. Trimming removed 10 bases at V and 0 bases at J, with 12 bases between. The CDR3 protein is CATRSLANTGELFF. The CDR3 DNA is TGTGCCACCCGGTCTTTGGCGAACACCGGGGAGCTGTTTTTT.